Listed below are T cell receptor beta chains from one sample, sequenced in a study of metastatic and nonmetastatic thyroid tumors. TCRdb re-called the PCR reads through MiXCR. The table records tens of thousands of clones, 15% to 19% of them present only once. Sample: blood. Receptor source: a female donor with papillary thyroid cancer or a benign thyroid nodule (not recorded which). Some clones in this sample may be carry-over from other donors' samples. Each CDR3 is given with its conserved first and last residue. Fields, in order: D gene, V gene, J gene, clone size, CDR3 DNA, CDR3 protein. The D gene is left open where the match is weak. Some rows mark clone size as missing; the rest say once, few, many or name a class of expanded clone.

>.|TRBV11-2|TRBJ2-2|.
TGTGCCAGCAGCTTAGATGGCGGCCTGGTTCCCCGGGAGCTGTTTTTT
CASSLDGGLVPRELFF
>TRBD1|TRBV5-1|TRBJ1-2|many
TGCGCCAGCAGCTTGGTGGTGAGGACAGGGGGTAACTATGGCTACACCTTC
CASSLVVRTGGNYGYTF
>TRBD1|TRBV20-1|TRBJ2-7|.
TGCAGTGCTAGAGAGAGGGGAACAGGGGCCTACGAGCAGTACTTC
CSARERGTGAYEQYF
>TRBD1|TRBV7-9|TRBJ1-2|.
TGTGCCAGCAGCTTAGAGACAGGGGGCCCCGGGGGCTACACCTTC
CASSLETGGPGGYTF
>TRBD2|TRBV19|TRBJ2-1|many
TGTGCCAGTAGTATAGAGGGGCTAGCGGCCTACAATGAGCAGTTCTTC
CASSIEGLAAYNEQFF
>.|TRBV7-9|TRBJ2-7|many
TGTGCCAGCAGCTTTCTCAACTACGAGCAGTACTTC
CASSFLNYEQYF
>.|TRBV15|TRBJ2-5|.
TGTGCCACCAGCAGACTAGCAGGAGAGACCCAGTACTTC
CATSRLAGETQYF
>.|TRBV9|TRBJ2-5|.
TGTGCCAGCAGCGTATACCAAGAGACCCAGTACTTC
CASSVYQETQYF
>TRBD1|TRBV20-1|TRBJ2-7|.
TGCAGTGCTAGTCGGCAGGGGGCAGAGTACGAGCAGTACTTC
CSASRQGAEYEQYF
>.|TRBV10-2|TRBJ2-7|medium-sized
TGCGCCAGCAGTTGGGGCAGCTCCTACGAGCAGTACTTC
CASSWGSSYEQYF
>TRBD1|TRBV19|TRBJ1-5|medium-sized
TGTGCCAGTAGTATAGAACAGGGGAATCAGCCCCAGCATTTT
CASSIEQGNQPQHF
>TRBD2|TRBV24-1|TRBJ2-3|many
TGTGCCACCAGTGATCTTCTAGCGGGAGGGACAGATACGCAGTATTTT
CATSDLLAGGTDTQYF
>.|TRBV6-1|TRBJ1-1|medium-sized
TGTGCCAGCATCAGGGAGGGGGGGACTGAAGCTTTCTTT
CASIREGGTEAFF
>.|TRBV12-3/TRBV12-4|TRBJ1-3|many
TGTGCCAGCAGCGGTGGCAGGAGGGGAAACACCATATATTTT
CASSGGRRGNTIYF
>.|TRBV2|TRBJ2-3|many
TGTGCCAGCAGTGAGCGCGCTGGGGGTAGCACAGATACGCAGTATTTT
CASSERAGGSTDTQYF
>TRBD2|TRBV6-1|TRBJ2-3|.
TGTGCCAGCAGTCGACTAGCGGGAGGGTCAGATACGCAGTATTTT
CASSRLAGGSDTQYF
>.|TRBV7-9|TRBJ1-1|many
TGTGCCAGCAGCCTTCGGTGGCCTGAAGCTTTCTTT
CASSLRWPEAFF
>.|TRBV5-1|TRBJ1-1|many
TGCGCCAGCTCCAGTCAGGCAGATACTGAAGCTTTCTTT
CASSSQADTEAFF
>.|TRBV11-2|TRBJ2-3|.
TGTGTCAGCATCCAGGGGGGTAGCTGGAGAGATACGCAGTATTTT
CVSIQGGSWRDTQYF
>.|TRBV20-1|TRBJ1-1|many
TGCAGTGCTAGAGTCCGGGACACTGAAGCTTTCTTT
CSARVRDTEAFF
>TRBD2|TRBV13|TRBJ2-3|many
TGTGCCAGCAGCTTAGGAGCGGGGGTTACCACAGATACGCAGTATTTT
CASSLGAGVTTDTQYF
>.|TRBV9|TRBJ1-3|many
TGTGCCAGCACTTTAGGGGTCCGCTCTGGAAACACCATATATTTT
CASTLGVRSGNTIYF
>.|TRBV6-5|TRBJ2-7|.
TGTGCCAGCAGTTACTCTGTCGGAGGGCCCCACGAGCAGTACTTC
CASSYSVGGPHEQYF
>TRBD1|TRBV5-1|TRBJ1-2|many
TGCGCCAGCAGCTGGACAGGGGGCTATGGCTACACCTTC
CASSWTGGYGYTF
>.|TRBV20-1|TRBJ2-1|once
TGCAGTGCCCCCCGTGGAAGGGCCTCCTACAATGAGCAGTTCTTC
CSAPRGRASYNEQFF
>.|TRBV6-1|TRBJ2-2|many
TGTGCCAGCGGAACGATACAGGTCACCGGGGAGCTGTTTTTT
CASGTIQVTGELFF
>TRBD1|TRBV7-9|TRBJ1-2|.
TGTGCCAGCAGCCCCCGGACAGGAATGACCTATGGCTACACCTTC
CASSPRTGMTYGYTF
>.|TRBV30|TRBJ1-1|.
TGTGCCTGGGACAGCATGAACACTGAAGCTTTCTTT
CAWDSMNTEAFF
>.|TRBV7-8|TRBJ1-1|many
TGTGCCAGCAGCCGAGATAGGGACACTGAAGCTTTCTTT
CASSRDRDTEAFF
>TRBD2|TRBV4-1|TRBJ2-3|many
TGCGCCAGCAGCCCCATCTTTCTAGCGGGGGGAGGTACAGATACGCAGTATTTT
CASSPIFLAGGGTDTQYF
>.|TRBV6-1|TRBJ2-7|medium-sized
TGTGCCAGCAAGCCTGTCGAGCAGACCTACGAGCAGTACTTC
CASKPVEQTYEQYF
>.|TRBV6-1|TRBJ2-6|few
TGTGCCAGCAGTGAAGACACGTCTTGGGCCAACGTCCTGACTTTC
CASSEDTSWANVLTF
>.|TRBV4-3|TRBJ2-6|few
TGCGCCAGCAGCCAAGATATAGCCTCTGGGGCCAACGTCCTGACTTTC
CASSQDIASGANVLTF
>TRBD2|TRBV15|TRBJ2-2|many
TGTGCCACCGGATGGGGACTAGCGAACTTGGGGGAGCTGTTTTTT
CATGWGLANLGELFF
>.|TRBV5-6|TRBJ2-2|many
TGTGCCAGCAGCTTATTGATAGGGGAGCAAATCACCGGGGAGCTGTTTTTT
CASSLLIGEQITGELFF
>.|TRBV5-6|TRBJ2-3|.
TGTGCCAGCAGCTTCCCCCAGGTGATGGATACGCAGTATTTT
CASSFPQVMDTQYF
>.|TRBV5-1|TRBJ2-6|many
TGCGCCAGCAGCTTGGACAGGGTCGGAGGCAACGTCCTGACTTTC
CASSLDRVGGNVLTF
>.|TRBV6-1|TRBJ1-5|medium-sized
TGTGCCAGCAGTACGGAGGGACTTGGACAGCCCCAGCATTTT
CASSTEGLGQPQHF
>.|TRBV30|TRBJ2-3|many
TGTGCCTGGAGCCGCGGTCGGGGAGATACGCAGTATTTT
CAWSRGRGDTQYF
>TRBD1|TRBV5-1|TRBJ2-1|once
TGTGCCAGCAGCCCGCCGATCGGGACAGCTTACAATGAGCAGTTCTTC
CASSPPIGTAYNEQFF
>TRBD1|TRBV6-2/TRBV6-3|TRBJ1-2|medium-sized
TGTGCCAGCAGTTACCCCGGACAGGGGATCGATGGCTACACCTTC
CASSYPGQGIDGYTF
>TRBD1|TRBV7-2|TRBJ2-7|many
TGTGCCAGCAGCCAATCGACAGGGAACTACGAGCAGTACTTC
CASSQSTGNYEQYF
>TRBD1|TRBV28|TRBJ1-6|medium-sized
TGTGCCAGCAGCTTAGGGACAGGCTATAATTCACCCCTCCACTTT
CASSLGTGYNSPLHF
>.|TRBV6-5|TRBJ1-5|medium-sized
TGTGCCAGCAGTTACTCAGGGAATAGCAATCAGCCCCAGCATTTT
CASSYSGNSNQPQHF
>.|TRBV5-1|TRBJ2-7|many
TGCGCCAGCAGCTATAACAACTACGAGCAGTACTTC
CASSYNNYEQYF
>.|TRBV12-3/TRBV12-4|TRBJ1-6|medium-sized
TGTGCCAGCAGTTTCGGCGTCTTCGGGACGACACCCCTCCACTTT
CASSFGVFGTTPLHF
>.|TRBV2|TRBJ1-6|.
TGTGCCGGCAGTGACAGTAACTCACCCCTCCACTTT
CAGSDSNSPLHF
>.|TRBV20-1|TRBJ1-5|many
TGCAGTGCCAAGATGGGCCAGGTGGATCAGCCCCAGCATTTT
CSAKMGQVDQPQHF
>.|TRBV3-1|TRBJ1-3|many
TGTGCCAGCAGCCAACAAGGGTTTGGAAACACCATATATTTT
CASSQQGFGNTIYF
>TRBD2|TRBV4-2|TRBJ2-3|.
TGTGCCAGCAGCCAATCTGGGACTACGAGTGGGGCAGATACGCAGTATTTT
CASSQSGTTSGADTQYF
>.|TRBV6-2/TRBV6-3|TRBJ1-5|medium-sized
TGTGCCAGCAGAGGGGACACGTATCAGCCCCAGCATTTT
CASRGDTYQPQHF